Listed below are T cell receptor beta chains from one sample, sequenced in a study of cytomegalovirus exposure and HLA in healthy donors. Using immunoSEQ multiplex PCR, the repertoire was profiled, and TCRdb retains in-frame clones only, with some absent. The sample has 110,000 to 150,000 clones; around 88% are singletons. The sequencing input was PBMCs. These receptors originate from a woman aged 18-35 years in good health and CMV-seropositive. Each CDR3 is given with its conserved first and last residue. The D gene is left open where the match is weak. Where a row states a size, it is once, few, many or the class of an expanded clone; other rows omit it.

D gene: .
J gene: TRBJ2-1
clone size: .
V gene: TRBV5-1
CDR3 length: 14
CDR3 DNA: TGCGCCAGCAGCACCGGGAGTTCCTACAATGAGCAGTTCTTC
CDR3 protein: CASSTGSSYNEQFF

D gene: .
J gene: TRBJ1-4
clone size: once
V gene: TRBV5-4
CDR3 length: 14
CDR3 DNA: TGTGCCAGCAGCTCGGGGGGAGGTGGGGAAAAACTGTTTTTT
CDR3 protein: CASSSGGGGEKLFF

D gene: TRBD2
J gene: TRBJ2-3
clone size: .
V gene: TRBV5-1
CDR3 length: 18
CDR3 DNA: TGCGCCAGCAGCTTTCGACGGACTAGCGGGAAGAGCACAGATACGCAGTATTTT
CDR3 protein: CASSFRRTSGKSTDTQYF

D gene: TRBD2
J gene: TRBJ2-1
clone size: .
V gene: TRBV7-9
CDR3 length: 16
CDR3 DNA: TGTGCCAGCAGCTTAACCACGGGAGGGCCCTACAATGAGCAGTTCTTC
CDR3 protein: CASSLTTGGPYNEQFF

D gene: TRBD2
J gene: TRBJ2-1
clone size: .
V gene: TRBV5-6
CDR3 length: 14
CDR3 DNA: TGTGCCAGCAGCTTGGCCGGACTAGCCGTAGCGATGTTCTTC
CDR3 protein: CASSLAGLAVAMFF

D gene: .
J gene: TRBJ1-2
clone size: .
V gene: TRBV6-1
CDR3 length: 12
CDR3 DNA: TGTGCCAGTCAGGGGAATAACTATGGCTACACCTTC
CDR3 protein: CASQGNNYGYTF

D gene: TRBD2
J gene: TRBJ2-1
clone size: .
V gene: TRBV28
CDR3 length: 16
CDR3 DNA: TGTGCCAGCAGCCCGACTAGCGGGGGGTTCTACAATGAGCAGTTCTTC
CDR3 protein: CASSPTSGGFYNEQFF

D gene: TRBD2
J gene: TRBJ2-7
clone size: .
V gene: TRBV4-2
CDR3 length: 15
CDR3 DNA: TGTGCCAGCAGCCAAGCGCCGGGAGGCGGGTACGAGCAGTACTTC
CDR3 protein: CASSQAPGGGYEQYF

D gene: TRBD2
J gene: TRBJ2-3
clone size: few
V gene: TRBV4-1
CDR3 length: 15
CDR3 DNA: TGCGCCAGCAGTCGACTAGCGGGGGAGGGAGATACGCAGTATTTT
CDR3 protein: CASSRLAGEGDTQYF

D gene: .
J gene: TRBJ2-2
clone size: .
V gene: TRBV6-4
CDR3 length: 14
CDR3 DNA: TGTGCCAGCAGTGTACAGGGAGACACCGGGGAGCTGTTTTTT
CDR3 protein: CASSVQGDTGELFF

D gene: .
J gene: TRBJ1-5
clone size: .
V gene: TRBV7-3
CDR3 length: 13
CDR3 DNA: TGTGCCAGCAGCTTATCCCCTTCTCAGCCCCAGCATTTT
CDR3 protein: CASSLSPSQPQHF

D gene: .
J gene: TRBJ1-2
clone size: .
V gene: TRBV4-2
CDR3 length: 14
CDR3 DNA: TGTGCCAGCAGCCAAGATCAGGGGAGCTATGGCTACACCTTC
CDR3 protein: CASSQDQGSYGYTF

D gene: TRBD2
J gene: TRBJ2-1
clone size: .
V gene: TRBV5-4
CDR3 length: 16
CDR3 DNA: TGTGCCAGCAGCCCGGGGACTAGCGGCTCCTACAATGAGCAGTTCTTC
CDR3 protein: CASSPGTSGSYNEQFF

D gene: TRBD2
J gene: TRBJ2-3
clone size: once
V gene: TRBV27
CDR3 length: 14
CDR3 DNA: TGTGCCACACAAAAGCGGGAGGGCCAAGATACGCAGTATTTT
CDR3 protein: CATQKREGQDTQYF

D gene: TRBD1
J gene: TRBJ2-5
clone size: .
V gene: TRBV27
CDR3 length: 13
CDR3 DNA: TGTGCCAGCAGCCGGGACAGGCAAGAGACCCAGTACTTC
CDR3 protein: CASSRDRQETQYF

D gene: .
J gene: TRBJ2-7
clone size: .
V gene: TRBV18
CDR3 length: 13
CDR3 DNA: TGTGCCAGCTCACCCGGACGGGATGACGAGCAGTACTTC
CDR3 protein: CASSPGRDDEQYF

D gene: .
J gene: TRBJ2-2
clone size: .
V gene: TRBV2
CDR3 length: 16
CDR3 DNA: TGTGCCAGCAGTGAAACTAGGACCTCATCCACCGGGGAGCTGTTTTTT
CDR3 protein: CASSETRTSSTGELFF

D gene: .
J gene: TRBJ2-7
clone size: .
V gene: TRBV7-9
CDR3 length: 15
CDR3 DNA: TGTGCCAGCGCCCCCAAGAGGGTTTCTCCCTACGAGCAGTACTTC
CDR3 protein: CASAPKRVSPYEQYF

D gene: .
J gene: TRBJ2-2
clone size: .
V gene: TRBV18
CDR3 length: 15
CDR3 DNA: TGTGCCAGCTCACCGTGGAGATCGAACACCGGGGAGCTGTTTTTT
CDR3 protein: CASSPWRSNTGELFF

D gene: .
J gene: TRBJ1-2
clone size: .
V gene: TRBV28
CDR3 length: 16
CDR3 DNA: TGTGCCAGCAGTTTACTGGCGGGGGACGGCTCCTATGGCTACACCTTC
CDR3 protein: CASSLLAGDGSYGYTF

D gene: .
J gene: TRBJ1-2
clone size: few
V gene: TRBV19
CDR3 length: 11
CDR3 DNA: TGTGCCAGTGAGGCGAACTATGGCTACACCTTC
CDR3 protein: CASEANYGYTF

D gene: TRBD1
J gene: TRBJ1-2
clone size: .
V gene: TRBV18
CDR3 length: 13
CDR3 DNA: TGTGCCAGCGGGACAGATCCTAACTATGGCTACACCTTC
CDR3 protein: CASGTDPNYGYTF

D gene: .
J gene: TRBJ1-3
clone size: .
V gene: TRBV7-9
CDR3 length: 16
CDR3 DNA: TGTGCCAGCAGCTTAGCGATGGGGCTCTCTGGAAACACCATATATTTT
CDR3 protein: CASSLAMGLSGNTIYF

D gene: TRBD1
J gene: TRBJ2-7
clone size: .
V gene: TRBV5-4
CDR3 length: 16
CDR3 DNA: TGTGCCAGCAGCTTGGGACAGGGGGGGGTCTCCTACGAGCAGTACTTC
CDR3 protein: CASSLGQGGVSYEQYF

D gene: TRBD1
J gene: TRBJ1-5
clone size: .
V gene: TRBV19
CDR3 length: 14
CDR3 DNA: TGTGCCAGTAGTCCACAGGGGGGGAATCAGCCCCAGCATTTT
CDR3 protein: CASSPQGGNQPQHF

D gene: .
J gene: TRBJ1-2
clone size: .
V gene: TRBV6-5
CDR3 length: 13
CDR3 DNA: TGTGCCAGCAGTTCGAGACAGGCTGGTGGCTACACCTTC
CDR3 protein: CASSSRQAGGYTF

D gene: .
J gene: TRBJ2-7
clone size: .
V gene: TRBV6-5
CDR3 length: 15
CDR3 DNA: TGTGCCAGCAGTTACATCCGGCAGGGTCACTACGAGCAGTACTTC
CDR3 protein: CASSYIRQGHYEQYF

D gene: .
J gene: TRBJ2-1
clone size: .
V gene: TRBV14
CDR3 length: 13
CDR3 DNA: TGTGCCAGCAGCCAAGGAGGAGCGGGTGAGCAGTTCTTC
CDR3 protein: CASSQGGAGEQFF

D gene: TRBD2
J gene: TRBJ2-1
clone size: .
V gene: TRBV9
CDR3 length: 16
CDR3 DNA: TGTGCCAGCAGCGTGGCGAGCGGCGGGAGGGCCAATGAGCAGTTCTTC
CDR3 protein: CASSVASGGRANEQFF

D gene: TRBD1
J gene: TRBJ2-6
clone size: .
V gene: TRBV5-1
CDR3 length: 17
CDR3 DNA: TGCGCCAGCAGCTTGGAAGGGGGCGACCCTGGGGCCAACGTCCTGACTTTC
CDR3 protein: CASSLEGGDPGANVLTF

D gene: TRBD2
J gene: TRBJ2-1
clone size: few
V gene: TRBV6-4
CDR3 length: 14
CDR3 DNA: TGTGCCAGCAGTGGGACTAGCGGGGGGAATGAGCAGTTCTTC
CDR3 protein: CASSGTSGGNEQFF

D gene: .
J gene: TRBJ1-1
clone size: .
V gene: TRBV7-2
CDR3 length: 14
CDR3 DNA: TGTGCCAGCAGCTCTTCTGGAGGGGAAATAGCGGCTTTCTTT
CDR3 protein: CASSSSGGEIAAFF

D gene: .
J gene: TRBJ1-1
clone size: .
V gene: TRBV7-9
CDR3 length: 13
CDR3 DNA: TGTGCCAGCAATGACCAGGGGTCGGTGGGAGCTTTCTTT
CDR3 protein: CASNDQGSVGAFF

D gene: TRBD1
J gene: TRBJ2-2
clone size: .
V gene: TRBV25-1
CDR3 length: 15
CDR3 DNA: TGTGCCAGCAAGGGACAGGGGGCGAACACCGGGGAGCTGTTTTTT
CDR3 protein: CASKGQGANTGELFF

D gene: .
J gene: TRBJ2-7
clone size: .
V gene: TRBV6-6
CDR3 length: 15
CDR3 DNA: TGTGCCAGCAGTCCCGATGGGACTTTCATCTACGAGCAGTACTTC
CDR3 protein: CASSPDGTFIYEQYF

D gene: .
J gene: TRBJ2-3
clone size: .
V gene: TRBV5-8
CDR3 length: 12
CDR3 DNA: TGTGCCAGCAGCTTGTACACAGATACGCAGTATTTT
CDR3 protein: CASSLYTDTQYF

D gene: TRBD1
J gene: TRBJ1-1
clone size: .
V gene: TRBV7-9
CDR3 length: 16
CDR3 DNA: TGTGCCAGCAGCTTCCGAGAGACAGGGTTGAACACTGAAGCTTTCTTT
CDR3 protein: CASSFRETGLNTEAFF

D gene: TRBD1
J gene: TRBJ1-1
clone size: once
V gene: TRBV5-6
CDR3 length: 15
CDR3 DNA: TGTGCCAGCAGCGGAACCGGGACAGGGGTGACTGAAGCTTTCTTT
CDR3 protein: CASSGTGTGVTEAFF

D gene: TRBD2
J gene: TRBJ2-1
clone size: .
V gene: TRBV9
CDR3 length: 14
CDR3 DNA: TGTGCCAGCAGTCGAGCGGGAGCGTCCCATGAGCAGTTCTTC
CDR3 protein: CASSRAGASHEQFF

D gene: TRBD2
J gene: TRBJ2-3
clone size: .
V gene: TRBV10-3
CDR3 length: 14
CDR3 DNA: TGTGCCATCAGGGCTAGCGGGGGTTCAGATACGCAGTATTTT
CDR3 protein: CAIRASGGSDTQYF

D gene: .
J gene: TRBJ1-4
clone size: .
V gene: TRBV29-1
CDR3 length: 13
CDR3 DNA: TGCAGCGTTGGAGAGGGAGGAGGTGAAAAACTGTTTTTT
CDR3 protein: CSVGEGGGEKLFF

D gene: .
J gene: TRBJ2-7
clone size: .
V gene: TRBV7-9
CDR3 length: 13
CDR3 DNA: TGTGCCAGCAGGTCTTCAGGGCTAGGGGAGCAGTACTTC
CDR3 protein: CASRSSGLGEQYF